The 30 T cell receptor beta chains reported below all come from one sample, sequenced in a study of cytomegalovirus exposure and HLA in healthy donors (dated by TCRdb to about 2017). The library was made by the immunoSEQ multiplex PCR assay. A mixture of 60 forward primers for TCR Vbeta segments and 13 reverse primers for TCR Jbeta segments was used in the multiplex PCR. TCRdb holds this immuneACCESS table with in-frame rearrangements only. Some clones are missing; in checked studies, unresolved V genes explain under half, and the rest has no known cause. Within this sample are some 100,000 clones, with approximately 70% of them counted one time only. The top ten clones comprise roughly 5.9% of the sample. Sequenced input: PBMCs. Receptor source: a woman aged 70-85 years in good health and CMV-seropositive.

V and J are TRBV10-3 and TRBJ1-6; D is perhaps TRBD1 (5 bases). The CDR3 loop spans 13 amino acids. V gave up 10 bases and J gave up 3 bases, with 10 bases separating them. In germline, CDR1 is ENHRY, CDR2 SYGVKD. CDR3 nucleotides: TGTGCCACCACCGACAGCTATAATTCACCCCTCCACTTT. This codes for CATTDSYNSPLHF.

Of note for this clone: This specimen includes other DNA sequences encoding the same CDR3. V gene TRBV30 combines with J gene TRBJ1-1; D is uncertain. The CDR3 sequence is 13 residues long. The V gene's germline CDR1 is GTSNPN and CDR2 SVGIG (reference sequence). The V end was cut by 5 bases, the J end by 0 bases, with 10 bases between. CDR3 in amino acids: CAWSRQVNTEAFF. CDR3 sequence (DNA): TGTGCCTGGTCCCGGCAGGTGAACACTGAAGCTTTCTTT.

The CDR3 spells CASSLEAPDAIYEQYF. The CDR3 nucleotides read TGTGCCAGCAGCTTAGAAGCTCCCGATGCGATCTACGAGCAGTACTTC. The chain links TRBV7-6 to TRBJ2-7; D remains ambiguous. V lost 1 base and J 3 bases, leaving 16 bases between the germline ends. The CDR3 has 16 residues. Germline CDR1 and CDR2: SGHVS and FNYEAQ.

The DNA of the CDR3 is TGTGCCAGCAGCTTCGGGGGTAATCAGCCCCAGCATTTT. It encodes CASSFGGNQPQHF. The J gene is TRBJ1-5, the V gene TRBV7-9; the D gene is possibly TRBD1 (5 bases). Trimming took off 3 bases at V and 4 bases at J, with 7 bases between the two ends. This CDR3 spans 13 amino acids. Germline V CDR1 and CDR2: SEHNR, FQNEAQ (reference sequence).

This chain uses TRBV6-5 with TRBJ2-3, with a tentative D call TRBD2 (6 bases). V lost 1 base to trimming and J lost 0 bases, with 8 bases between them. The CDR3 runs 15 residues. The germline V gene has CDR1 MNHEY and CDR2 SVGAGI. CDR3 loop: CASSYWGTSTDTQYF. As DNA, the CDR3 is TGTGCCAGCAGTTACTGGGGGACTAGCACAGATACGCAGTATTTT.

The J gene is TRBJ2-1, the V gene TRBV6-5; 9 bases match TRBD1. The CDR3 covers 16 residues. Per germline, CDR1 MNHEY and CDR2 SVGAGI. V trimming: 2 bases; J trimming: 8 bases; junction bases outside the gene matches: 10. The CDR3 protein is CASSYRDRVPIDEQFF. DNA for the CDR3: TGTGCCAGCAGTTACCGGGACAGGGTTCCCATCGATGAGCAGTTCTTC.

V and J are TRBV19 and TRBJ1-2; tentatively, D is TRBD1 (6 bases). V was pared by 5 bases and J by 4 bases, with 14 bases between. Germline V lookup: CDR1 LNHDA, CDR2 SQIVND (reference sequence). The length of the CDR3 is 14 residues. The CDR3 is CASSQNGGPYGYTF. As DNA, the CDR3 is TGTGCCAGTAGTCAGAACGGGGGGCCCTATGGCTACACCTTC. The variable domain in full, completed from reference TRBV19 and TRBJ1-2, reads DGGITQSPKYLFRKEGQNVTLSCEQNLNHDAMYWYRQDPGQGLRLIYYSQIVNDFQKGDIAEGYSVSREKKESFPLTVTSAQKNPTAFYLCASSQNGGPYGYTFGSGTRLTVV.

The chain combines TRBV5-1 with TRBJ2-2; a possible D gene is TRBD2 (6 bases). CDR1 and CDR2 from the germline V gene are SGHRS and YFSETQ. Trimming cost V 4 bases and J 5 bases, with 15 bases left between them. The CDR3 length is 15 residues. CDR3 in amino acids: CASSMDYPATGELFF. CDR3 nucleotides: TGCGCCAGCAGCATGGACTATCCAGCTACCGGGGAGCTGTTTTTT.

CDR3: CARLRDTRDEQYF. As DNA, the CDR3 is TGTGCCAGGCTCCGGGACACTCGTGACGAGCAGTACTTC. This chain uses TRBV6-4 with TRBJ2-7; tentatively, D is TRBD1 (6 bases). CDR3 length equals 13 residues. Germline V gives CDR1 MRHNA, CDR2 SNTAGT. V was shortened by 9 bases and J by 5 bases, with 17 bases between the two germline ends.

The V and J genes are TRBV5-1 and TRBJ1-6; 12 nucleotides line up with TRBD1. Germline trimming cut 7 bases from V and 10 bases from J; bases unmatched to any gene: 3. Germline CDR1 is SGHRS and CDR2 is YFSETQ. The CDR3 is 13 amino acids. This chain's CDR3 is CASRDRGLSPLHF. CDR3 sequence (DNA): TGCGCCAGCCGGGACAGGGGGCTGTCACCCCTCCACTTT.

This chain uses TRBV10-2 with TRBJ2-3, with D unresolved. Germline V lookup: CDR1 WSHSY, CDR2 SAAADI. Trimming left V 4 bases short and J 0 bases short, with 5 bases between. CDR3 size: 13 residues. The CDR3 sequence is CASSGQSTDTQYF. The CDR3 region has the DNA TGCGCCAGCAGTGGACAAAGCACAGATACGCAGTATTTT.

The rearrangement uses TRBV2 and TRBJ1-3; D not resolved. The CDR3 loop spans 13 amino acids. Germline assignment: CDR1 SNHLY and CDR2 FYNNEI. V lost 8 bases and J 0 bases, leaving 8 bases between the germline ends. As DNA, the CDR3 is TGTGCCAGCGCCTCGGTCTCTGGAAACACCATATATTTT. Protein product: CASASVSGNTIYF.

This chain links TRBV5-1 with TRBJ2-1; no clear D. CDR1 and CDR2 from the germline V gene are SGHRS and YFSETQ. V was cut by 0 bases and J by 3 bases, with 10 bases left in between. This CDR3 is built from 15 residues. CDR3 nucleotide sequence: TGCGCCAGCAGCTTGGGGTCAGGCCGCTACAATGAGCAGTTCTTC. This encodes CASSLGSGRYNEQFF. The full variable domain, completed using reference TRBV5-1 and TRBJ2-1, is KAGVTQTPRYLIKTRGQQVTLSCSPISGHRSVSWYQQTPGQGLQFLFEYFSETQRNKGNFPGRFSGRQFSNSRSEMNVSTLELGDSALYLCASSLGSGRYNEQFFGPGTRLTVL.

This clone was detected a few times. The rearrangement joins TRBV18 to TRBJ2-5, with 9 bases aligning to TRBD2. Germline loops: CDR1 KGHSH, CDR2 LQKENI. With V trimmed by 3 bases and J by 5 bases, 10 bases remained unmatched. The CDR3 is made up of 16 amino acids. CDR3 nucleotides: TGTGCCAGCTCACCTCGGGTAGCGGGGGCCGGGGAGACCCAGTACTTC. Translated: CASSPRVAGAGETQYF. The full variable domain, its missing parts supplied by reference TRBV18 and TRBJ2-5, is NAGVMQNPRHLVRRRGQEARLRCSPMKGHSHVYWYRQLPEEGLKFMVYLQKENIIDESGMPKERFSAEFPKEGPSILRIQQVVRGDSAAYFCASSPRVAGAGETQYFGPGTRLLVL.

The chain combines TRBV6-6 with TRBJ1-1; D perhaps matches TRBD1 (5 bases). Trimming stripped 3 bases from V and 7 bases from J, with 15 bases between. Germline CDR1 is MNHNY and CDR2 is SVGAGI (reference sequence). The CDR3 consists of 14 residues. The CDR3 loop is CASSYSKGTGEAFF. In DNA form, the CDR3 reads TGTGCCAGCAGTTATTCGAAGGGCACAGGTGAAGCTTTCTTT.

The rearrangement links TRBV7-9 to TRBJ2-7; no definite D call. Trimming left V 2 bases short and J 5 bases short, with 13 bases between. Germline V gene sequence: CDR1 SEHNR, CDR2 FQNEAQ (reference sequence). The length of the CDR3 is 14 residues. The CDR3, as DNA: TGTGCCAGCAGCTTATCCGACTTACCCGACGAGCAGTACTTC. Its protein is CASSLSDLPDEQYF.

This clone turned up a few times. CDR3 amino acids: CASSAQEATNEKLFF. The CDR3 DNA reads as TGTGCCAGCAGCGCACAGGAAGCAACTAATGAAAAACTGTTTTTT. This chain uses TRBV7-6 with TRBJ1-4; possible D gene TRBD1, 5 bases. This CDR3 contains 15 residues. Trimming shortened V by 5 bases and J by 0 bases, and 10 bases separated the two germline ends. The V gene's germline CDR1 is SGHVS and CDR2 FNYEAQ.

This chain connects TRBV10-3 to TRBJ1-5, with a weak D call TRBD1 (6 bases). The CDR3 runs to 13 residues. Germline CDR1 ENHRY, CDR2 SYGVKD. Trimming took 3 bases from V and 7 from J, leaving 10 bases between them. The chain's CDR3 is CAISEQGGQPQHF. For the CDR3, the DNA is TGTGCCATCAGTGAACAGGGTGGACAGCCCCAGCATTTT.

This clone was observed a handful of times. The V call is TRBV7-9, the J call TRBJ1-1; a weak D match, TRBD1 (5 bases). V lost 2 bases to trimming and J lost 1 base, with 14 bases between them. The germline V gene has CDR1 SEHNR and CDR2 FQNEAQ (reference sequence). This CDR3 spans 16 amino acids. The CDR3 loop is CASSLSGGGTNTEAFF. Written as DNA, the CDR3 is TGTGCCAGCAGCTTATCGGGGGGGGGTACGAACACTGAAGCTTTCTTT.

The chain combines TRBV19 with TRBJ2-5; D is uncertain. CDR1 and CDR2 from the germline V gene are LNHDA and SQIVND (reference sequence). The CDR3 consists of 12 residues. Trimming removed 5 bases from V and 4 bases from J, with 8 bases in between. CDR3 sequence reads: CASSETPETQYF. CDR3 DNA sequence: TGTGCCAGTAGTGAGACACCAGAGACCCAGTACTTC. Looking up the rest from reference TRBV19 and TRBJ2-5 gives the full variable domain: DGGITQSPKYLFRKEGQNVTLSCEQNLNHDAMYWYRQDPGQGLRLIYYSQIVNDFQKGDIAEGYSVSREKKESFPLTVTSAQKNPTAFYLCASSETPETQYFGPGTRLLVL.

This clone showed up just a few times. At one end the junction does not follow the germline gene, possibly because of a read error. This sequence joins TRBV7-7 and TRBJ2-1, with 8 bases aligning to TRBD1. Germline values: CDR1 SSHAT, CDR2 FNYEAQ (reference sequence). The CDR3 has 16 residues. The CDR3 DNA sequence: TGTGCTAGCAGCCGGAGCGCGACAGGGGTTGGCAATGAGCAGTTCTTC. Translated, it gives CASSRSATGVGNEQFF.

The chain carries TRBV11-2 and TRBJ1-2; D not resolved. This CDR3 comprises 14 residues. CDR1 and CDR2 from the germline V gene are SGHAT and FQNNGV. Trimming took 0 bases from V and 2 from J, leaving 7 bases between them. CDR3 nucleotides: TGTGCCAGCAGCTTAGAACGGGTGAACTATGGCTACACCTTC. This encodes CASSLERVNYGYTF.

The chain is built from TRBV7-6 and TRBJ2-5; TRBD2 is a possible D gene (5 bases). Germline V CDR1 and CDR2: SGHVS, FNYEAQ. Trimming stripped 2 bases from V and 5 bases from J, with 12 bases between. CDR3 length: 14 amino acids. The DNA of the CDR3 is TGTGCCAGCAGCTTATTATCTGGCGGGGAGACCCAGTACTTC. Translation: CASSLLSGGETQYF.

Concerning this clone itself: The sample carries other DNA sequences with the same CDR3. CDR3 in amino acids: CAISGQGVESTGELFF. CDR3 nucleotides: TGTGCCATCAGCGGGCAGGGGGTCGAGTCCACCGGGGAGCTGTTTTTT. This chain joins TRBV10-3 and TRBJ2-2; 7 nucleotides line up with TRBD1. Germline CDR1 is ENHRY and CDR2 is SYGVKD. V shed 6 bases and J 4 bases; nucleotides not matched to a gene: 11. The CDR3 runs to 16 residues.

The chain employs TRBV6-1 and TRBJ2-1; the D gene is possibly TRBD1 (6 bases). Germline CDR1 reads MNHNS; CDR2 reads SASEGT. V lost 2 bases, J lost 1 base, and 12 bases lay in between. The CDR3 extends over 16 amino acids. The CDR3 nucleotides are TGTGCCAGCAGTGAATCTGGGGGCTTATCCTACAATGAGCAGTTCTTC. Its protein is CASSESGGLSYNEQFF.

This sequence joins TRBV6-5 and TRBJ1-6, with TRBD1 matching over 7 bases. The germline V gene has CDR1 MNHEY and CDR2 SVGAGI. CDR3 size: 13 residues. The ends lost 8 bases at V and 8 bases at J; junction bases unmatched: 6. The CDR3 spells CASRRTGYSPLHF. The CDR3 DNA reads as TGTGCCAGCCGCAGGACAGGATATTCACCCCTCCACTTT.

This clone is a singleton in its sample. This sequence joins TRBV5-1 and TRBJ2-3, with 9 bases fitting TRBD1. This CDR3 is built from 17 residues. The trim removed 2 bases at V and 3 bases at J, leaving 10 bases unmatched. Per germline, CDR1 SGHRS and CDR2 YFSETQ. The CDR3 region is CASSFPRGQGGTDTQYF. The DNA of the CDR3 is TGCGCCAGCAGCTTTCCCAGGGGACAGGGCGGAACAGATACGCAGTATTTT.

The rearrangement links TRBV27 to TRBJ2-3, with TRBD2 identical over 10 bases. This CDR3 spans 17 amino acids. CDR1 is MNHEY, CDR2 SMNVEV, per germline (reference sequence). V dropped 0 bases and J dropped 6; count of bases not matched to a gene: 9. The CDR3 bases are TGTGCCAGCAGTTTATCAACTAGCGGGGCTTCCCTGGATACGCAGTATTTT. Encoded protein: CASSLSTSGASLDTQYF.

This clone was seen a handful of times. The chain combines TRBV5-1 with TRBJ2-3; 8 nucleotides match TRBD1. Per the germline V gene, CDR1 is SGHRS and CDR2 is YFSETQ. V lost 1 base and J lost 8; bases outside the gene matches: 12. The CDR3 contains 16 residues. CDR3 sequence: CASSLPLRETGATQYF. CDR3 sequence (DNA): TGCGCCAGCAGCTTGCCCTTGCGAGAGACAGGGGCTACGCAGTATTTT.

The rearrangement joins TRBV4-2 to TRBJ2-3; maybe TRBD1 (6 bases). Trimming removed 1 base from V and 2 bases from J, with 10 bases in between. Germline V CDR1 and CDR2: LGHNA, YNFKEQ. CDR3 length: 15 amino acids. CDR3 bases: TGTGCCAGCAGCCAAGGTGGGGGCGACACAGATACGCAGTATTTT. Protein sequence: CASSQGGGDTDTQYF.